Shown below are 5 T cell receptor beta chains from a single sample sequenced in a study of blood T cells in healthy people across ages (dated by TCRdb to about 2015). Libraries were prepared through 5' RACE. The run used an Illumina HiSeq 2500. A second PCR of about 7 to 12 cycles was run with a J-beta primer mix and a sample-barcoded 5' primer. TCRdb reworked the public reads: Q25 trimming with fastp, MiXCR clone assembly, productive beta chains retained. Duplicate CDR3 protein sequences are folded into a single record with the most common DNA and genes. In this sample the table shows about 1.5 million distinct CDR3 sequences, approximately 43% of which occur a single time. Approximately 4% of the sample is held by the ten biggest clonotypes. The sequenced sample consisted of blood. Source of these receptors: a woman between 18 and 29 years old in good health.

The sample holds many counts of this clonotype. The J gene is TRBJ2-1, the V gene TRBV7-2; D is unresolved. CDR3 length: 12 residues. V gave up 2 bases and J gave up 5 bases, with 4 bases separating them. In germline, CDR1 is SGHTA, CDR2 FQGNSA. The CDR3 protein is CASSLPHNEQFF. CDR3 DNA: TGTGCCAGCAGCTTACCACACAATGAGCAGTTCTTC.

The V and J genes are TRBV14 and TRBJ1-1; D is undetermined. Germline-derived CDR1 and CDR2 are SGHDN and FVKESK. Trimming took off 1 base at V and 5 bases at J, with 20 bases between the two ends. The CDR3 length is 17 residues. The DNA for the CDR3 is TGTGCCAGCAGCCAAGCCCCACTCGTAGCAGCGCGGACTGAAGCTTTCTTT. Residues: CASSQAPLVAARTEAFF.

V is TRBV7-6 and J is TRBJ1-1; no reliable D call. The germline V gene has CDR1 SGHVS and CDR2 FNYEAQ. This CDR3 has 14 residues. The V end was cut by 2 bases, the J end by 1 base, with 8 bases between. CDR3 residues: CASSLFEGNTEAFF. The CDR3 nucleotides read TGTGCCAGCAGCTTATTCGAAGGGAACACTGAAGCTTTCTTT.

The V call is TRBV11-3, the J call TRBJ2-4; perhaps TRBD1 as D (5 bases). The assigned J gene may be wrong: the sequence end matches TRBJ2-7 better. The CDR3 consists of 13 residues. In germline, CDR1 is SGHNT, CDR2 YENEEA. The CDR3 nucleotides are TGTGCCAGCAGCTTCCAGGGAAAAGGCGAGCAGTACTTC. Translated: CASSFQGKGEQYF.

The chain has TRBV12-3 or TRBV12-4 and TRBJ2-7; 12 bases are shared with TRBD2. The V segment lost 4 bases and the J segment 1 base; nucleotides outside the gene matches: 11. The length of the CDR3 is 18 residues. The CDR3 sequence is CASSSGLAGPETSYEQYF. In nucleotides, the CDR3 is TGTGCCAGCAGTTCCGGACTAGCGGGACCCGAGACTTCCTACGAGCAGTACTTC.